This T cell receptor (beta chain) was identified in a study of blood T cell repertoires in COVID-19. Study background: COVID-19 samples, acute and convalescent, were from the United States, Italy and Spain.

Germline CDR1 is SEHNR and CDR2 is FQNEAQ (reference sequence). V lost 4 bases and J 5 bases, leaving 11 bases between the germline ends. This CDR3 is built from 13 residues. Categorization into cohorts depended on clinical history that participants reported. The assay was immunoSEQ multiplex PCR, and TCRdb's table has in-frame clones only and misses some. The profile shows 270,000 or so clones, approximately 89% of them singletons. This TCR was sampled from a young woman who had recovered from COVID-19. This chain links TRBV7-9 with TRBJ1-1; TRBD1 might be the D (5 bases). The sample was PBMCs or T cells enriched from blood (not recorded which). CDR3 region: CASSSSRQTEAFF. Here the CDR3 DNA reads TGTGCCAGCAGCTCTTCTCGACAGACTGAAGCTTTCTTT.